The 13 T cell receptor beta chains below all came from one sample that was sequenced in a study of T cell responses to AZD1222 COVID-19 vaccine. Assay used: immunoSEQ multiplex PCR; TCRdb lists only in-frame clones, some missing. The sample consists of some 170,000 clones, over 80% of them appearing once. Sequencing was performed on peripheral blood, taken 28 days after the second dose of the MenACWY control vaccine. Receptors were obtained from an adult who received the MenACWY meningococcal vaccine as a control.

The chain couples TRBV25-1 to TRBJ2-7; a possible D gene is TRBD2 (6 bases). Per germline, CDR1 MGHDK and CDR2 SYGVNS. Trimming removed 2 bases at V and 7 bases at J, with 6 bases between. The CDR3 length is 11 residues. This CDR3 is CASSEGREQYF. In DNA, the CDR3 is TGTGCCAGCAGTGAAGGGAGGGAGCAGTACTTC.

The chain has TRBV7-9 and TRBJ2-7, with 11 positions matching TRBD1. V was pared by 5 bases and J by 9 bases, with 15 bases of the junction left unmatched. Per germline, CDR1 SEHNR and CDR2 FQNEAQ (reference sequence). This CDR3 is 16 amino acids long. The CDR3 DNA reads as TGTGCCAGCAGCCCCCGGACAGGGGGCGGTGGTGGTACGCAGTACTTC. Amino acids: CASSPRTGGGGGTQYF.

The V and J genes are TRBV2 and TRBJ2-1, with D tentatively TRBD1 (6 bases). Looked up from germline, CDR1 is SNHLY and CDR2 is FYNNEI. The CDR3 contains 15 residues. Between the trimmed V and J ends, which lost 4 bases and 1 base, there was a span of 11 bases. The CDR3 region is CASSGGRGSYNEQFF. CDR3 coding DNA: TGTGCCAGCAGTGGAGGCAGGGGATCCTACAATGAGCAGTTCTTC. The variable domain in full, completed from reference TRBV2 and TRBJ2-1, reads EPEVTQTPSHQVTQMGQEVILRCVPISNHLYFYWYRQILGQKVEFLVSFYNNEISEKSEIFDDQFSVERPDGSNFTLKIRSTKLEDSAMYFCASSGGRGSYNEQFFGPGTRLTVL.

The rearrangement joins TRBV10-2 to TRBJ2-7, with 11 bases that match TRBD2. This CDR3 is built from 13 residues. J lost 6 bases, V lost 6 bases, and 4 bases had no gene match. Germline V gene lookup returns CDR1 WSHSY and CDR2 SAAADI. This chain's CDR3 is CASSRTSGFEQYF. Here the CDR3 DNA reads TGCGCCAGCAGCCGGACTAGCGGGTTCGAGCAGTACTTC.

The chain recombines TRBV28 with TRBJ2-7; TRBD2 matches 10 bases. Per the germline V gene, CDR1 is MDHEN and CDR2 is SYDVKM. This CDR3 is 14 amino acids long. V dropped 10 bases and J dropped 0; count of bases not matched to a gene: 6. The CDR3, as DNA: TGTGCCACCCACTCTAGCGGGAGCTCCTACGAGCAGTACTTC. This translates into CATHSSGSSYEQYF.

In this sample, this clone turned up a few times. V gene TRBV12-3 or TRBV12-4 combines with J gene TRBJ2-7, with D uncertain. V was clipped by 3 bases and J by 6 bases, with 9 bases between them. The CDR3 has 12 residues. CDR3 region: CASSFGGPEQYF. CDR3 sequence (DNA): TGTGCCAGCAGTTTCGGCGGACCCGAGCAGTACTTC.

This clone was observed a handful of times. The chain carries TRBV6-5 and TRBJ1-1; tentatively, D is TRBD1 (5 bases). Trimming took off 2 bases at V and 4 bases at J, with 14 bases between the two ends. This CDR3 spans 15 amino acids. Germline V CDR1 and CDR2: MNHEY, SVGAGI. The CDR3 bases are TGTGCCAGCAGTTACCTGGAGGCCGGGGGCACTGAAGCTTTCTTT. It is translated as CASSYLEAGGTEAFF.

This chain connects TRBV28 to TRBJ1-2, with a possible D match to TRBD1 (6 bases). CDR3 length equals 16 residues. Between the trimmed V and J ends, which lost 8 bases and 0 bases, there was a span of 19 bases. CDR1 MDHEN and CDR2 SYDVKM come from the germline V gene. CDR3: CASGLYRVGANYGYTF. The CDR3 bases are TGTGCCAGCGGACTATACAGGGTTGGAGCTAACTATGGCTACACCTTC.

The V call is TRBV27, the J call TRBJ2-5; possibly TRBD1 for D (6 bases). The CDR3 totals 14 residues. Germline V gene data show CDR1 as MNHEY and CDR2 as SMNVEV (reference sequence). V was pared by 5 bases and J by 2 bases, with 12 bases between. The CDR3 sequence is CASSRTDLQETQYF. The CDR3 DNA reads as TGTGCCAGCAGTCGGACAGATCTTCAAGAGACCCAGTACTTC.

The genes are TRBV25-1 and TRBJ1-1; TRBD1 might be the D (5 bases). There are 15 residues in the CDR3. Looked up from germline, CDR1 is MGHDK and CDR2 is SYGVNS. V was cut by 3 bases and J by 3 bases, with 14 bases left in between. CDR3 nucleotide sequence: TGTGCCAGCAGTGACAATACACTGGGGGACACTGAAGCTTTCTTT. This codes for CASSDNTLGDTEAFF.

The chain couples TRBV6-5 to TRBJ1-2, with 7 bases lining up with TRBD1. The CDR3 covers 15 residues. The V and J ends lost 10 bases and 7 bases, in that order; junction bases with no gene match: 18. In germline, CDR1 is MNHEY, CDR2 SVGAGI. CDR3 nucleotide sequence: TGTGCCACCCTCATGGGATCGACAGGGACGGGTGGCTACACCTTC. It specifies CATLMGSTGTGGYTF.

The chain uses TRBV7-9 and TRBJ1-1; 7 nucleotides align to TRBD1. The CDR3 totals 14 residues. J gave up 4 bases and V 5 bases, and 7 bases lay outside the gene matches. Germline V lookup: CDR1 SEHNR, CDR2 FQNEAQ (reference sequence). CDR3 nucleotide sequence: TGTGCCAGCAGCGACAGGGTCTGGGGCACTGAAGCTTTCTTT. This encodes CASSDRVWGTEAFF.

This chain connects TRBV7-2 to TRBJ1-2; the D gene is possibly TRBD1 (5 bases). Trimming took 4 bases from V and 5 from J, leaving 14 bases between them. CDR1 and CDR2 from the germline V gene are SGHTA and FQGNSA. The CDR3 has 14 residues. The CDR3 DNA sequence: TGTGCCAGCAGCTCCAGATTGACAGCTTATGGCTACACCTTC. It translates to CASSSRLTAYGYTF.